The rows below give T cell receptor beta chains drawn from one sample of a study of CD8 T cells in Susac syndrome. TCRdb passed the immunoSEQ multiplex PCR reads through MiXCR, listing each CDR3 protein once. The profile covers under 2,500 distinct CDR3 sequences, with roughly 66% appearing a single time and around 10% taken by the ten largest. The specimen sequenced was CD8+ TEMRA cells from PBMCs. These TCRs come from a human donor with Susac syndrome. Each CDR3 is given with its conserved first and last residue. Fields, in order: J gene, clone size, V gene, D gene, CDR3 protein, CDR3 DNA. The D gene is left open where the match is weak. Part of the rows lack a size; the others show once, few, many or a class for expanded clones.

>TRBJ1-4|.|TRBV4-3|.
CASSQGVGSNEKLFF
TGCGCCAGCAGCCAAGGGGTAGGGTCTAATGAAAAACTGTTTTTT
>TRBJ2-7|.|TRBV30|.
CAWSGQGRYEQYF
TGTGCCTGGAGTGGCCAGGGTAGGTACGAGCAGTACTTC
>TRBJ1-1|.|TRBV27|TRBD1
CASSPRDSGLNTEAFF
TGTGCCAGCAGCCCCCGGGACAGCGGCTTGAACACTGAAGCTTTCTTT
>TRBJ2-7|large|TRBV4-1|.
CASSQDPGGLAYEQYF
TGCGCCAGCAGCCAAGATCCAGGAGGCCTGGCCTACGAGCAGTACTTC
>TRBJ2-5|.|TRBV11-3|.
CASSFWGALQETQYF
TGTGCCAGCAGCTTTTGGGGTGCCCTACAAGAGACCCAGTACTTC
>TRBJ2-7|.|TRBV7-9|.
CASSPRATGYEQYF
TGTGCCAGCAGCCCCCGTGCGACGGGCTACGAGCAGTACTTC
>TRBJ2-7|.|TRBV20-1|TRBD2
CSANRLTSDYEQYF
TGCAGTGCTAATAGGCTGACTAGCGACTACGAGCAGTACTTC
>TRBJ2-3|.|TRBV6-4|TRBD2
CASSEGTSGTDTQYF
TGTGCCAGCAGTGAGGGGACTAGCGGGACAGATACGCAGTATTTT
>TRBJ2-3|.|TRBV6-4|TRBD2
CASSDSFGGSTQYF
TGTGCCAGCAGTGACTCTTTCGGGGGGAGTACGCAGTATTTT
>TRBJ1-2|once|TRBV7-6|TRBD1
CASSLESTGIYGYTF
TGTGCCAGCAGCTTAGAGTCGACAGGGATCTATGGCTACACCTTC
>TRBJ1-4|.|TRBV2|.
CASSEGDVSPGRLFF
TGTGCCAGCAGTGAGGGGGACGTCTCTCCGGGGAGACTGTTTTTT
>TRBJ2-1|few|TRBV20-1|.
CSALEQDSLSYNEQFF
TGCAGTGCTCTCGAACAGGACTCCCTTTCCTACAATGAGCAGTTCTTC
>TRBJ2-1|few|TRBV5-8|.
CASSLGGATSGFPEQFF
TGTGCCAGCAGCTTGGGGGGGGCCACCTCTGGGTTCCCCGAGCAGTTCTTC
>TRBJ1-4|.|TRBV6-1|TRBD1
CASSPWTGQNEKLFF
TGTGCCAGCAGTCCCTGGACAGGGCAGAATGAAAAACTGTTTTTT
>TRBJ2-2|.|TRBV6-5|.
CASSYHHWTATNTGELFF
TGTGCCAGCAGTTACCATCACTGGACAGCCACGAACACCGGGGAGCTGTTTTTT
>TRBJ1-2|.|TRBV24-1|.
CATSPGVGGYTF
TGTGCCACCAGTCCCGGGGTAGGGGGCTACACCTTC
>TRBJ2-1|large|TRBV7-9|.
CASSSPLRWVNEQFF
TGTGCCAGCAGCTCGCCGTTGCGTTGGGTAAATGAGCAGTTCTTC
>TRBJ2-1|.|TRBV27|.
CASITGYNEQFF
TGTGCCAGCATAACAGGATACAATGAGCAGTTCTTC
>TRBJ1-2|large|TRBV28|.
CASSLLTLGVGGYTF
TGTGCCAGCAGTTTGTTGACTTTAGGGGTGGGAGGCTACACCTTC
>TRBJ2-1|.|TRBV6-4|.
CASSRDTYNEQFF
TGTGCCAGCAGCCGGGACACCTACAATGAGCAGTTCTTC
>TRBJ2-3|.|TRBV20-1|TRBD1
CSARAPRGQSSTDTQYF
TGCAGTGCTAGAGCCCCCCGGGGACAGTCTAGCACAGATACGCAGTATTTT
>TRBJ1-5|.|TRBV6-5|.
CASSSQTVYSNQPQHF
TGTGCCAGCAGTTCCCAGACGGTCTATAGCAATCAGCCCCAGCATTTT
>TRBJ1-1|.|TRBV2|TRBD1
CASKEGQPNTEAFF
TGTGCCAGCAAAGAGGGACAGCCGAACACTGAAGCTTTCTTT
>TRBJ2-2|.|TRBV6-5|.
CASSYSTPGELFF
TGTGCCAGCAGTTACTCGACGCCCGGGGAGCTGTTTTTT
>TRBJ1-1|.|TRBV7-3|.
CASSLHQGNTEAFF
TGTGCCAGCAGCCTCCACCAGGGAAACACTGAAGCTTTCTTT
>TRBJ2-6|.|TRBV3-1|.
CASSQGSGSGANVLTF
TGTGCCAGCAGCCAAGGATCCGGCTCTGGGGCCAACGTCCTGACTTTC
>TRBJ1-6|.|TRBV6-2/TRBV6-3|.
CASSSQGSASPLHF
TGTGCCAGCAGTTCACAGGGCTCCGCTTCACCCCTCCACTTT
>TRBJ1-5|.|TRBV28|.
CASSLRGGQPQHF
TGTGCCAGCAGTCTAAGGGGGGGCCAGCCCCAGCATTTT
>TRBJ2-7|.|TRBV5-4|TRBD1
CASSSPGQGTYEQYF
TGTGCCAGCAGTTCTCCGGGACAGGGTACCTACGAGCAGTACTTC
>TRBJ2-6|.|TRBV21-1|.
CASRGVLLQQSRANVLTF
TGTGCCAGCAGAGGAGTACTACTACAACAAAGTCGGGCCAACGTCCTGACTTTC
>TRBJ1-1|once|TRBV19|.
CASSTGDWSTEAFF
TGTGCCAGTAGTACGGGGGATTGGAGCACTGAAGCTTTCTTT
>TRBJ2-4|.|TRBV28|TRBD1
CASSVTGAKNIQYF
TGTGCCAGCAGTGTGACAGGGGCCAAAAACATTCAGTACTTC
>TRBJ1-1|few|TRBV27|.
CASSFKQGGLGAFF
TGTGCCAGCAGTTTTAAACAGGGAGGGTTAGGAGCTTTCTTT
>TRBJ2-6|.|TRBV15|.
CATSSWTVRARSGANVLTF
TGTGCCACCAGCAGCTGGACAGTACGGGCGAGATCTGGGGCCAACGTCCTGACTTTC
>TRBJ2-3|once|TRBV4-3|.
CASSQFYEESQGEGVTDTQYF
TGCGCCAGCAGCCAATTCTATGAGGAGTCTCAGGGTGAGGGTGTCACAGATACGCAGTATTTT
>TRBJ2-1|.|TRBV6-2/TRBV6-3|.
CASSSLGSGNEQFF
TGTGCCAGCAGTTCTCTGGGTTCTGGGAATGAGCAGTTCTTC
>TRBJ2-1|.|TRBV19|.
CASSIGASEQFF
TGTGCCAGTAGTATTGGAGCTAGTGAGCAGTTCTTC
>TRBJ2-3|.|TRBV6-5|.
CASSYDRPDFNTQYF
TGTGCCAGCAGTTACGATAGACCGGACTTTAATACGCAGTATTTT
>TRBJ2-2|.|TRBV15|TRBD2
CATSRERDGSGGGAQTGELFF
TGTGCCACCAGCAGAGAACGGGATGGGAGTGGCGGGGGGGCACAGACCGGGGAGCTGTTTTTT
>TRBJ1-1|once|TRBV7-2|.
CASRIMGNTEAFF
TGTGCCAGCAGGATAATGGGGAACACTGAAGCTTTCTTT
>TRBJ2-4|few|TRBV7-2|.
CASSLGHPNIQYF
TGTGCCAGCAGCTTAGGGCACCCGAACATTCAGTACTTC